A selection of T cell receptor beta chains follows, all from one sample in a study of T cell responses to AZD1222 COVID-19 vaccine. TCRdb's copy holds only in-frame clones and misses some; the assay was immunoSEQ multiplex PCR. Of 77,000 or so clones detected, about 90% appear once; the ten largest clones hold 6% to 8.5%. Sequencing used peripheral blood, obtained on day 0 of MenACWY control vaccination. The receptors shown here come from an adult in good health. Each CDR3 is given with its conserved first and last residue. The D gene is left open where the match is weak. Not all rows give a size; the values are once, few, many and, for expanded clones, a class.

abundance,j_gene,v_gene,d_gene,CDR3aa,CDR3nt
NA,TRBJ2-7,TRBV3-1/TRBV3-2,NA,CASSQEGGYEQYF,TGTGCCAGCAGCCAAGAAGGGGGCTACGAGCAGTACTTC
few,TRBJ2-7,TRBV5-1,NA,CASSLEVTTYEQYF,TGCGCCAGCAGCTTGGAGGTCACTACTTACGAGCAGTACTTC
NA,TRBJ2-7,TRBV28,NA,CASSLGRHYEQYF,TGTGCCAGCAGTTTAGGACGGCACTACGAGCAGTACTTC
NA,TRBJ2-3,TRBV25-1,NA,CASSEGGAGADTQYF,TGTGCCAGCAGTGAAGGGGGGGCAGGGGCGGATACGCAGTATTTT
NA,TRBJ2-1,TRBV4-3,TRBD2,CASSQVGAGGNNEQFF,TGCGCCAGCAGCCAAGTAGGAGCGGGGGGAAACAATGAGCAGTTCTTC
NA,TRBJ2-1,TRBV4-3,TRBD2,CASSQTSGGYNEQFF,TGCGCCAGCAGCCAAACTAGCGGGGGGTACAATGAGCAGTTCTTC
few,TRBJ2-7,TRBV19,NA,CASSIGQSYEQYF,TGTGCCAGTAGTATAGGGCAGTCCTACGAGCAGTACTTC
NA,TRBJ1-2,TRBV27,TRBD1,CASSPALTGADSYGYTF,TGTGCCAGCAGCCCTGCGTTGACAGGGGCCGATTCCTATGGCTACACCTTC
NA,TRBJ1-1,TRBV10-2,NA,CASSEGPGTEAFF,TGCGCCAGCAGTGAGGGTCCTGGCACTGAAGCTTTCTTT
NA,TRBJ2-7,TRBV5-5,NA,CASSFVSSSRDEQYF,TGTGCCAGCAGCTTCGTCTCTTCCTCTCGGGACGAGCAGTACTTC
NA,TRBJ2-1,TRBV6-5,NA,CASSYSAAPTYNEQFF,TGTGCCAGCAGTTACTCGGCGGCTCCTACCTACAATGAGCAGTTCTTC
once,TRBJ2-1,TRBV21-1,NA,CASRGGRQAEINEQFF,TGTGCCAGCCGTGGGGGTCGACAGGCGGAGATTAATGAGCAGTTCTTC
NA,TRBJ2-7,TRBV6-7,TRBD2,CASSYSGAGGAYEQYF,TGTGCCAGCAGTTATTCAGGAGCGGGAGGTGCCTACGAGCAGTACTTC